Ten or more counts support the clone carrying this TCR beta chain. This specimen comes from a study of T cells after yellow fever vaccination. V shed 1 base and J shed 10 bases, with 11 bases lying between them. Germline V gene data show CDR1 as LGHNA and CDR2 as YSLEER. The length of the CDR3 is 14 residues. TCRdb redid the calling of the 5' RACE reads with MiXCR, one entry per CDR3 protein. The table has some 600,000 distinct CDR3 sequences, around 12% seen once. Sequences were derived from PBMCs, sampled on the day of the yellow fever booster vaccination. The source is a man aged 25-40 years who received the YFV17D yellow fever vaccine. V usage is TRBV4-3 and J usage is TRBJ1-6; D not certain. The CDR3 reads CASSQVRVGSPLHF. The CDR3 DNA is TGCGCCAGCAGCCAAGTAAGGGTGGGGTCACCCCTCCACTTT.